This is a list of T cell receptor beta chains from one sample in a study of T cells in tuberculosis. The method was immunoSEQ multiplex PCR; TCRdb's version includes in-frame clones alone and lacks a portion of them. The table records 80,000 to 90,000 clones, approximately 90% of them present only once. Sequencing was done on a sample of CD1b-GMM tetramer-negative cells sorted from PBMCs. The source of these receptors is an adult woman with latent tuberculosis. Both conserved end residues are part of each CDR3. Fields, in order: D gene, clone size, J gene, V gene, CDR3 protein, CDR3 DNA. D genes are given only for firm matches. Clone size is shown for a subset of rows, as once, few, many or a class of expanded clone.

TRBD1	NA	TRBJ1-5	TRBV15	CATSRTGSNQPQHF	TGTGCCACCAGCAGGACAGGGAGCAATCAGCCCCAGCATTTT
TRBD1	NA	TRBJ1-1	TRBV7-9	CASSPPGGYTEAFF	TGTGCCAGCAGCCCCCCAGGGGGATACACTGAAGCTTTCTTT
NA	NA	TRBJ2-3	TRBV15	CATSRMRGTDTQYF	TGTGCCACCAGCAGGATGCGAGGCACAGATACGCAGTATTTT
NA	NA	TRBJ2-3	TRBV27	CASSLWGVEGLTRSDTQYF	TGTGCCAGCAGTTTATGGGGCGTGGAGGGTCTGACCCGCTCTGATACGCAGTATTTT
NA	NA	TRBJ2-7	TRBV7-8	CASKEDLDYEQYF	TGTGCCTCGAAGGAGGACTTGGACTACGAGCAGTACTTC
TRBD1	NA	TRBJ1-5	TRBV6-6	CASSYKIGGAGQPQHF	TGTGCCAGCAGTTACAAAATAGGGGGCGCAGGTCAGCCCCAGCATTTT
NA	NA	TRBJ1-3	TRBV30	CAWSVTRSGNTIYF	TGTGCCTGGAGTGTAACTCGGTCTGGAAACACCATATATTTT
TRBD2	once	TRBJ2-4	TRBV11-2	CASSPPLAGRIQYF	TGTGCCAGCAGCCCCCCGTTAGCGGGTCGTATTCAGTACTTC
NA	NA	TRBJ1-2	TRBV11-3	CASSLARDRHYGYTF	TGTGCCAGCAGCTTAGCGCGGGACCGGCACTATGGCTACACCTTC
NA	NA	TRBJ1-1	TRBV27	CASMGGNTEAFF	TGTGCCAGCATGGGAGGGAACACTGAAGCTTTCTTT
NA	once	TRBJ2-3	TRBV4-1	CASSQVAGGPSTDTQYF	TGCGCCAGCAGCCAAGTTGCCGGGGGGCCTAGCACAGATACGCAGTATTTT
TRBD1	NA	TRBJ1-6	TRBV27	CASSPRQGGNSPLHF	TGTGCCAGCAGTCCCAGACAGGGGGGGAATTCACCCCTCCACTTT
NA	NA	TRBJ2-1	TRBV19	CASSILSGGRTYNEQFF	TGTGCCAGTAGTATACTATCCGGGGGAAGGACGTACAATGAGCAGTTCTTC
NA	NA	TRBJ2-1	TRBV5-4	CASSVPGLQGKSYNEQFF	TGTGCCAGCAGCGTACCTGGTCTTCAGGGCAAATCCTACAATGAGCAGTTCTTC
NA	NA	TRBJ1-6	TRBV21-1	CASNSADPNSPLHF	TGTGCCAGCAACTCCGCGGATCCAAATTCACCCCTCCACTTT
NA	NA	TRBJ2-3	TRBV2	CASSVTGITDTQYF	TGTGCCAGCAGTGTTACCGGGATAACAGATACGCAGTATTTT
NA	NA	TRBJ2-1	TRBV7-2	CASSPSFSSYNEQFF	TGTGCCAGCAGTCCGTCCTTTAGCTCCTACAATGAGCAGTTCTTC
NA	NA	TRBJ1-1	TRBV6-1	CASRSVGQENTEAFF	TGTGCCAGCAGAAGTGTGGGTCAGGAGAACACTGAAGCTTTCTTT
TRBD2	NA	TRBJ2-3	TRBV9	CASSVGEAGVYTQYF	TGTGCCAGCAGCGTAGGGGAAGCGGGGGTGTATACGCAGTATTTT
NA	few	TRBJ1-1	TRBV29-1	CSGTSYTEAFF	TGCAGCGGGACAAGCTACACTGAAGCTTTCTTT
NA	NA	TRBJ1-2	TRBV7-9	CASSRGGAVYGYTF	TGTGCCAGCAGCCGCGGGGGGGCCGTCTATGGCTACACCTTC
NA	once	TRBJ2-3	TRBV19	CASRPSTSTDTQYF	TGTGCCAGTAGGCCATCAACTAGCACAGATACGCAGTATTTT
TRBD1	NA	TRBJ1-2	TRBV27	CASRDSFNYGYTF	TGTGCCAGCCGGGACAGCTTTAACTATGGCTACACCTTC
NA	NA	TRBJ1-2	TRBV4-1	CASSHFTVSGYTF	TGCGCCAGCAGCCATTTCACAGTATCTGGCTACACCTTC
NA	NA	TRBJ2-4	TRBV6-1	CATSPGDKNIQYF	TGTGCCACCTCCCCGGGGGACAAAAACATTCAGTACTTC
NA	NA	TRBJ2-7	TRBV6-5	CASSYFSGQSAYEQYF	TGTGCCAGCAGTTACTTTAGTGGACAGTCGGCCTACGAGCAGTACTTC
NA	few	TRBJ1-5	TRBV5-6	CASSRGRGGGNQPQHF	TGTGCCAGCAGCCGGGGGCGGGGAGGGGGCAATCAGCCCCAGCATTTT
TRBD1	NA	TRBJ2-7	TRBV13	CASSQGQGAWEQYF	TGTGCCAGCAGCCAAGGACAGGGGGCGTGGGAGCAGTACTTC
TRBD1	NA	TRBJ2-5	TRBV29-1	CSGGQGVQETQYF	TGCAGCGGTGGGCAGGGGGTACAAGAGACCCAGTACTTC
NA	once	TRBJ2-5	TRBV10-2	CAGFPRRTQYF	TGCGCCGGCTTCCCCCGAAGAACCCAGTACTTC
NA	NA	TRBJ2-3	TRBV7-2	CASSLDLARADTQYF	TGTGCCAGCAGCTTAGATCTAGCGAGGGCAGATACGCAGTATTTT